This T cell receptor beta chain derives from a study of regulatory T cells in long-lasting Graves disease. The study's findings and limits: The study examined only peripheral blood, not thyroid tissue. Limited samples may have lowered accuracy. Preferential use of TRBV28, TRBJ1-2 and TRBJ2-5 was seen in persistent disease.

Per germline, CDR1 MDHEN and CDR2 SYDVKM. The V end was cut by 8 bases, the J end by 3 bases, with 10 bases between. The CDR3 extends over 13 amino acids. The time point here: newly diagnosed GD, antithyroid drugs for less than 3 months. TCR sequences were obtained from RNA taken from PBMCs. Turning to this clonotype: Its antigen is undetermined.

In building TCR beta libraries, iRepertoire HTBI primers were used together with Arm-PCR of CDR3 regions. TCRdb reprocessed the multiplex PCR reads via MiXCR and lists one record per CDR3 protein. This sample yields approximately 390,000 distinct CDR3 sequences, of which about a sixth are seen a single time; about 19% belongs to the top ten. The same sample was also studied in work on T cells in Graves' hyperthyroidism and ophthalmopathy. That work adds: TCR CDR3 underwent first-round RT-PCR with the HTBI primer set.

The receptor comes from a woman younger than 30 with Graves disease. Sample: peripheral blood mononuclear cells (PBMCs), taken at new diagnosis, from a patient treated with antithyroid drugs. J is TRBJ2-2 and V is TRBV28; tentatively, D is TRBD1 (7 bases). The CDR3: CASLRGDTGELFF. DNA for the CDR3: TGTGCCAGCCTCAGGGGGGACACCGGGGAGCTGTTTTTT.